Below are 25 T cell receptor beta chains sequenced from a single sample in a study of early stage breast cancer tumors. Sequencing was performed with immunoSEQ multiplex PCR; in TCRdb, only in-frame clones are kept and a portion is missing. The sample consists of roughly 30,000 clones, approximately 84% of them appearing once. Input material: blood. These receptors all stem from a person in their fifties with breast cancer.

The chain recombines TRBV15 with TRBJ2-5, with D possibly matching TRBD1 (6 bases). CDR1 LNHNV and CDR2 YYDKDF come from the germline V gene (reference sequence). The germline V and J ends were trimmed by 1 base and 7 bases, with 13 bases remaining between them. This CDR3 region has 14 residues. The CDR3 sequence is CATSRGRGIGTQYF. Written as DNA, the CDR3 is TGTGCCACCAGCAGAGGCAGGGGAATTGGGACCCAGTACTTC.

The genes are TRBV7-3 and TRBJ2-1, with D perhaps TRBD2 (6 bases). The V gene lost 2 bases and the J gene lost 2 bases, with 7 bases spanning the gap. Germline assignment: CDR1 SGHTA and CDR2 FQGTGA. The CDR3 totals 14 residues. CDR3 in DNA: TGTGCCAGCAGCTTAGCGGGAACCTACAATGAGCAGTTCTTC. Amino acids: CASSLAGTYNEQFF.

This chain uses TRBV10-3 with TRBJ1-1, with 12 nucleotides matching TRBD1. J lost 1 base, V lost 3 bases, and 3 bases had no gene match. Germline loops: CDR1 ENHRY, CDR2 SYGVKD. The CDR3 is 16 residues long. CDR3 DNA: TGTGCCATCAGTGACTGGGACAGGGGGCCGAACACTGAAGCTTTCTTT. Its translation is CAISDWDRGPNTEAFF.

This clone was found once. The chain couples TRBV9 to TRBJ2-5; D is uncertain. V was clipped by 0 bases and J by 4 bases, with 10 bases between them. The germline V gene has CDR1 SGDLS and CDR2 YYNGEE. The CDR3 has 14 amino acids. DNA of the CDR3: TGTGCCAGCAGCGTAGGCGGTCTGAGAGAGACCCAGTACTTC. Translated, it gives CASSVGGLRETQYF.

V and J are TRBV28 and TRBJ2-5, with 7 bases that match TRBD2. The ends lost 10 bases at V and 2 bases at J; junction bases unmatched: 4. The V gene's germline CDR1 is MDHEN and CDR2 SYDVKM. CDR3 length: 12 residues. The DNA for the CDR3 is TGTGCCATCGGGACTATACAAGAGACCCAGTACTTC. Protein product: CAIGTIQETQYF.

A single count supports this clone. J is TRBJ2-1 and V is TRBV27, with 8 bases aligning to TRBD2. The CDR3 has 14 residues. V was pared by 7 bases and J by 6 bases, with 8 bases of the junction left unmatched. Germline V gives CDR1 MNHEY, CDR2 SMNVEV (reference sequence). The CDR3 protein is CASKVIAGPNEQFF. In DNA, the CDR3 is TGTGCCAGCAAGGTAATAGCGGGACCCAATGAGCAGTTCTTC.

The rearrangement links TRBV13 to TRBJ2-5, with D possibly called TRBD1 or TRBD2 (5 bases each). V gave up 5 bases and J gave up 1 base, with 11 bases separating them. Germline loops: CDR1 PRHDT, CDR2 FYEKMQ (reference sequence). This CDR3 has 14 amino acids. DNA for the CDR3: TGTGCCAGCAGCCGCAGGGAGAGCCAAGAGACCCAGTACTTC. This sequence encodes CASSRRESQETQYF.

The V and J genes are TRBV2 and TRBJ1-2, with D hard to call. Trimming removed 6 bases from V and 4 bases from J, with 18 bases in between. This CDR3 has 15 residues. Germline V gene sequence: CDR1 SNHLY, CDR2 FYNNEI. Written as DNA, the CDR3 is TGTGCCAGCAGCCCCGCCGGCAGCTTAACCTATGGCTACACCTTC. Protein: CASSPAGSLTYGYTF.

This clone is deemed medium-sized. V is TRBV5-1 and J is TRBJ1-3; weak D call: TRBD1 (5 bases). CDR3 length: 14 residues. Germline V lookup: CDR1 SGHRS, CDR2 YFSETQ. CDR3: CTKRWGSSGNTIYF. DNA for the CDR3: TGCACAAAGCGATGGGGCAGCTCTGGAAACACCATATATTTT.

The rearrangement joins TRBV19 to TRBJ2-3; either TRBD1 or TRBD2 may fit D (5 bases each). The ends were cut back, 6 bases at V and 4 bases at J, with 14 bases in the middle. The V gene's germline CDR1 is LNHDA and CDR2 SQIVND (reference sequence). This CDR3 is 14 amino acids long. In DNA, the CDR3 is TGTGCCAGTAGCCCACTTAGGGACCCAGATACGCAGTATTTT. Its translation: CASSPLRDPDTQYF. Complete variable domain (other parts from reference TRBV19 and TRBJ2-3): DGGITQSPKYLFRKEGQNVTLSCEQNLNHDAMYWYRQDPGQGLRLIYYSQIVNDFQKGDIAEGYSVSREKKESFPLTVTSAQKNPTAFYLCASSPLRDPDTQYFGPGTRLTVL.

This chain links TRBV7-6 with TRBJ2-2; D might be TRBD2 (5 bases). The CDR3 loop spans 14 amino acids. Trimming stripped 4 bases from V and 6 bases from J, with 12 bases between. CDR1 is SGHVS, CDR2 FNYEAQ, per germline. The CDR3 region has the DNA TGTGCCAGCAGCTCCTACCTCGGGGCCGGGGAGCTGTTTTTT. It codes for CASSSYLGAGELFF.

The chain is built from TRBV6-4 and TRBJ2-5; 11 nucleotides align to TRBD2. The CDR3 extends over 18 amino acids. J lost 5 bases, V lost 5 bases, and 16 bases had no gene match. From germline, CDR1 is MRHNA and CDR2 SNTAGT. The CDR3 protein is CASSPKTLLAGEGETQYF. CDR3 sequence (DNA): TGTGCCAGCAGTCCCAAAACCCTACTAGCGGGAGAGGGTGAGACCCAGTACTTC.

J is TRBJ1-3 and V is TRBV5-1; tentatively, D is TRBD1 (5 bases). The germline CDR1 and CDR2 sequences are SGHRS and YFSETQ. V lost 0 bases, J lost 0 bases, and 10 bases lay in between. The CDR3 extends over 16 amino acids. CDR3 amino acids: CASSLDSGISGNTIYF. CDR3 nucleotide sequence: TGCGCCAGCAGCTTGGACTCAGGGATCTCTGGAAACACCATATATTTT.

The rearrangement uses TRBV2 and TRBJ2-2; possibly TRBD1 for D (6 bases). The CDR3 covers 15 residues. Germline CDR1 reads SNHLY; CDR2 reads FYNNEI. The V and J ends lost 7 bases and 2 bases respectively, with 14 bases between them. CDR3: CASKIDRTNTGELFF. The CDR3 nucleotides are TGTGCCAGCAAAATTGACAGGACTAACACCGGGGAGCTGTTTTTT.

This clone was detected a few times. The chain joins TRBV5-6 to TRBJ1-6; 7 bases are shared with TRBD1. The CDR3 loop spans 16 amino acids. CDR1 and CDR2 from the germline V gene are SGHDT and YYEEEE. V dropped 0 bases and J dropped 5; count of bases not matched to a gene: 5. As DNA, the CDR3 is TGTGCCAGCAGCTTGGTTGGGCAGGGGGATAATTCACCCCTCCACTTT. Amino acid sequence: CASSLVGQGDNSPLHF.

The chain joins TRBV5-1 to TRBJ1-1; D gene unclear. V dropped 4 bases and J dropped 0 bases, with 16 bases sitting between them. CDR1 is SGHRS, CDR2 YFSETQ, per germline. This CDR3 contains 16 residues. The CDR3 spells CASSLVGGLMNTEAFF. CDR3 DNA: TGCGCCAGCAGCCTGGTAGGAGGCCTTATGAACACTGAAGCTTTCTTT.

V gene TRBV5-1 combines with J gene TRBJ1-6, with 9 bases lining up with TRBD1. The CDR3 runs 16 residues. Germline V gives CDR1 SGHRS, CDR2 YFSETQ. Germline trimming cut 1 base from V and 7 bases from J; bases unmatched to any gene: 6. CDR3 region: CASSLTTGTGNSPLHF. CDR3 coding DNA: TGCGCCAGCAGCTTGACTACCGGGACAGGGAATTCACCCCTCCACTTT.

The chain is built from TRBV6-1 and TRBJ1-1; no firm D call. Germline V gene lookup returns CDR1 MNHNS and CDR2 SASEGT. Trimming cost V 4 bases and J 3 bases, with 12 bases left between them. The CDR3 is made up of 14 amino acids. The CDR3 here is CASSVKGRDTEAFF. CDR3 DNA: TGTGCCAGCAGTGTTAAGGGAAGGGACACTGAAGCTTTCTTT.

The chain links TRBV18 to TRBJ2-1, with TRBD2 identical over 8 bases. The CDR3 has 15 amino acids. V was clipped by 2 bases and J by 6 bases; unmatched bases: 6. Germline loops: CDR1 KGHSH, CDR2 LQKENI. The CDR3 DNA reads as TGTGCCAGCTCACCAGTCGCGGGGGGCCCCAATGAGCAGTTCTTC. Amino acids: CASSPVAGGPNEQFF.

This clone was counted a single time. V usage is TRBV5-1 and J usage is TRBJ2-6; no reliable D call. Germline V CDR1 and CDR2: SGHRS, YFSETQ. V lost 4 bases and J 1 base, leaving 9 bases between the germline ends. The CDR3 contains 15 residues. CDR3 sequence: CASSVEGSGANVLTF. In nucleotides, the CDR3 is TGCGCCAGCAGCGTAGAAGGTTCTGGGGCCAACGTCCTGACTTTC.

J is TRBJ2-5 and V is TRBV2, with D possibly matching TRBD1 (5 bases). V lost 7 bases to trimming and J lost 6 bases, with 18 bases between them. Looked up from germline, CDR1 is SNHLY and CDR2 is FYNNEI. CDR3 size: 14 residues. CDR3 amino acids: CASIRRGRAQTQYF. CDR3 bases: TGTGCCAGCATCAGGAGAGGCAGGGCACAGACCCAGTACTTC. Full variable domain (outside the CDR3, taken from reference TRBV2 and TRBJ2-5): EPEVTQTPSHQVTQMGQEVILRCVPISNHLYFYWYRQILGQKVEFLVSFYNNEISEKSEIFDDQFSVERPDGSNFTLKIRSTKLEDSAMYFCASIRRGRAQTQYFGPGTRLLVL.

The V and J genes are TRBV10-3 and TRBJ1-2, with a possible D match to TRBD1 (5 bases). This CDR3 has 12 amino acids. Germline-derived CDR1 and CDR2 are ENHRY and SYGVKD. V was cut by 6 bases and J by 4 bases, with 9 bases left in between. This CDR3 reads CAIRSDSYGYTF. CDR3 nucleotides: TGTGCCATCAGATCAGACAGCTATGGCTACACCTTC.

V usage is TRBV2 and J usage is TRBJ2-5; D is ambiguous. The CDR3 runs to 13 residues. Germline V gene lookup returns CDR1 SNHLY and CDR2 FYNNEI. V dropped 10 bases and J dropped 4 bases, with 16 bases sitting between them. CDR3 protein: CATGSSWRETQYF. In DNA form, the CDR3 reads TGTGCCACCGGCTCCTCCTGGCGAGAGACCCAGTACTTC.

The chain employs TRBV4-3 and TRBJ2-7, with TRBD1 matching 7 bases. Germline V gene sequence: CDR1 LGHNA, CDR2 YSLEER. J was trimmed by 5 bases and V by 4 bases; bases with no gene match: 11. The CDR3 length is 15 residues. The CDR3 bases are TGCGCCAGCAGCCGAGACAGGGATGGGTTCGACGAGCAGTACTTC. The encoded protein is CASSRDRDGFDEQYF.

The chain recombines TRBV6-1 with TRBJ2-7, with 11 bases that match TRBD1. Trimming removed 6 bases from V and 1 base from J; junction bases left unmatched: 5. Germline lookup yields CDR1 MNHNS and CDR2 SASEGT. The CDR3 sequence is 15 residues long. CDR3 protein: CASRTGQGASYEQYF. DNA of the CDR3: TGTGCCAGCAGGACAGGACAGGGGGCTTCCTACGAGCAGTACTTC.